This T cell receptor beta chain came from a study of regulatory T cells in long-lasting Graves disease. Broader study findings: Persistent-disease Graves' patients showed less TCR diversity than new cases. The study examined only peripheral blood, not thyroid tissue. Persistent disease exhibited a predilection for TRBV28, TRBJ1-2 and TRBJ2-5. Persistent patients shared more public clonotypes (2,741) than newly diagnosed patients (around 1,000).

This clonotype was counted at least ten times. Its specificity is not known. Germline CDR1 is MDHEN and CDR2 is SYDVKM. The CDR3 runs 13 residues. The V segment lost 6 bases and the J segment 3 bases; nucleotides outside the gene matches: 3. According to the study, TCR beta libraries were built with iRepertoire HTBI primers and CDR3-region Arm-PCR. TCRdb fed the multiplex PCR reads into MiXCR, producing one record per CDR3 protein. The table shows about 310,000 distinct CDR3 sequences, with about a sixth occurring only once. Time point denoted: newly diagnosed GD, antithyroid drugs for less than 3 months. The TCR library was made from RNA that had been extracted from PBMCs in TRIzol.

This specimen consisted of peripheral blood mononuclear cells (PBMCs), obtained at new diagnosis, from a patient treated with antithyroid drugs. The V gene is TRBV28, the J gene TRBJ1-1, with TRBD1 identical over 8 bases. The sequence came from a female donor with Graves disease. CDR3 DNA sequence: TGTGCCAGCAGGACAGGGGCCGACACTGAAGCTTTCTTT. It specifies CASRTGADTEAFF. The full variable domain, completed using reference TRBV28 and TRBJ1-1, is DVKVTQSSRYLVKRTGEKVFLECVQDMDHENMFWYRQDPGLGLRLIYFSYDVKMKEKGDIPEGYSVSREKKERFSLILESASTNQTSMYLCASRTGADTEAFFGQGTRLTVV.